The 16 T cell receptor beta chains reported below all come from one sample, sequenced in a study of metastatic and nonmetastatic thyroid tumors. With MiXCR, TCRdb called clones anew from the PCR reads. The sample carries 8,000 to 10,000 clones, over 20% recorded once. Among the patients, none had received any treatment before thyroid surgery. Material: tumor tissue. Receptors were obtained from a female donor with papillary thyroid cancer or a benign thyroid nodule (not recorded which). Some clones in this sample may be carry-over from other donors' samples.

This clone was detected a few times. The rearrangement links TRBV6-2 or TRBV6-3 to TRBJ2-7, with D perhaps given as TRBD1 or TRBD2 (6 bases each). V shed 2 bases and J shed 2 bases, with 16 bases lying between them. CDR3 length equals 16 residues. The germline V gene has CDR1 MNHEY and CDR2 SVGEGT. CDR3 DNA: TGTGCCAGCAGTTACGCGGGACAACTCAACCCCTACGAGCAGTACTTC. It encodes CASSYAGQLNPYEQYF.

A few counts support this clone. Germline and junction disagree at one end, which may indicate a read error. V is TRBV2 and J is TRBJ2-5; 8 positions agree with TRBD1. Per the germline V gene, CDR1 is SNHLY and CDR2 is FYNNEI. This CDR3 region has 15 residues. The CDR3 reads CVSRVDRARQETQYF. In DNA form, the CDR3 reads TGTGTCAGCAGGGTGGACAGGGCGAGGCAAGAGACCCAGTACTTC.

Comment on this clone: A read error is likely, as this CDR3 ends without the conserved phenylalanine or tryptophan. The same CDR3 arises from other DNA sequences in this sample as well. V and J are TRBV18 and TRBJ2-2; D may be TRBD1 or TRBD2 (5 bases each). The CDR3 runs to 13 residues. Germline V gene data show CDR1 as KGHSH and CDR2 as LQKENI. V was cut by 4 bases and J by 10 bases, with 13 bases left in between. CDR3 nucleotide sequence: TGTGCCAGCTCACTGCGTCAGGGAGAGGAGCTGTTTTCC. It is translated as CASSLRQGEELFS.

The chain recombines TRBV11-2 with TRBJ2-1; tentative D call: TRBD1 (6 bases). Germline assignment: CDR1 SGHAT and CDR2 FQNNGV. V lost 1 base, J lost 9 bases, and 10 bases lay in between. The CDR3 has 13 amino acids. The CDR3 coding sequence is TGTGCCAGCAGCTTAGCCCAGGGGAGTGAGCAGTTCTTC. Translated: CASSLAQGSEQFF.

This clone was counted a single time. J is TRBJ1-5 and V is TRBV5-1; TRBD1 might be the D (5 bases). CDR1 SGHRS and CDR2 YFSETQ come from the germline V gene. The CDR3 has 16 residues. V was cut by 0 bases and J by 4 bases, with 14 bases left in between. CDR3 coding DNA: TGCGCCAGCAGCTTGGGCACGGGACTTGGGAATCAGCCCCAGCATTTT. It codes for CASSLGTGLGNQPQHF.

Notes on this clone: Given a much more abundant clone one base away, this may be a read error. This chain joins TRBV5-4 and TRBJ2-5; TRBD2 aligns across 8 bases. This CDR3 spans 15 amino acids. Germline V lookup: CDR1 SGHNT, CDR2 YYREEE (reference sequence). CDR3 nucleotide sequence: TGTGCCAGCGGCTTCCCCCGGGAGGGCCAAGAGACCCAGTACTTC. It codes for CASGFPREGQETQYF. Filled out from reference TRBV5-4 and TRBJ2-5, the complete variable domain reads ETGVTQSPTHLIKTRGQQVTLRCSSQSGHNTVSWYQQALGQGPQFIFQYYREEENGRGNFPPRFSGLQFPNYSSELNVNALELDDSALYLCASGFPREGQETQYFGPGTRLLVL.

The CDR3 DNA is TGTGCCAGCAGCTTAGATGGGACAGGGACGGGGCAGCCCCAGCATTTT. Its translation is CASSLDGTGTGQPQHF. This rearrangement joins TRBV11-2 to TRBJ1-5; 9 nucleotides align to TRBD1. Looked up from germline, CDR1 is SGHAT and CDR2 is FQNNGV. The V and J ends lost 0 bases and 7 bases, in that order; junction bases with no gene match: 7. This CDR3 is 16 amino acids long.

In this sample, this clone turned up a few times. The chain uses TRBV2 and TRBJ1-1; TRBD1 might be the D (5 bases). V was trimmed by 7 bases and J by 3 bases, leaving 18 bases between them. Germline values: CDR1 SNHLY, CDR2 FYNNEI. This CDR3 region has 15 residues. CDR3 in DNA: TGTGCCAGCACCCCTGGGGCTTTTGGGGACACTGAAGCTTTCTTT. Encoded protein: CASTPGAFGDTEAFF.

The V call is TRBV19, the J call TRBJ1-1; no clear D. V was pared by 4 bases and J by 11 bases, with 14 bases between. Germline values: CDR1 LNHDA, CDR2 SQIVND (reference sequence). CDR3 length equals 12 residues. The CDR3 bases are TGTGCCAGTAGTAGCCCCTTGACGGATGCTTTCTTT. Translation: CASSSPLTDAFF. Based on the CDR3 plus reference TRBV19 and TRBJ1-1, the full variable domain is DGGITQSPKYLFRKEGQNVTLSCEQNLNHDAMYWYRQDPGQGLRLIYYSQIVNDFQKGDIAEGYSVSREKKESFPLTVTSAQKNPTAFYLCASSSPLTDAFFGQGTRLTVV.

This clone is medium-sized within its sample. The chain carries TRBV27 and TRBJ1-2; D is uncertain. CDR1 MNHEY and CDR2 SMNVEV come from the germline V gene (reference sequence). V gave up 8 bases and J gave up 4 bases, with 17 bases separating them. The CDR3 is 14 amino acids. The DNA of the CDR3 is TGTGCCAGCGCACTATCTGCAGGCTTCTATGGCTACACCTTC. Its protein product is CASALSAGFYGYTF.

The chain couples TRBV7-3 to TRBJ2-3; either TRBD1 or TRBD2 may fit D (5 bases each). Germline loops: CDR1 SGHTA, CDR2 FQGTGA. Trimming pared 5 bases from V and 3 bases from J, leaving 12 bases between. CDR3 size: 14 residues. The CDR3 loop is CASSPGTSTDTQYF. CDR3 DNA: TGTGCCAGCAGCCCGGGGACGTCGACAGATACGCAGTATTTT.

As for this clone: A read error may account for a junction end that differs from germline. This chain links TRBV30 with TRBJ2-7; 8 bases are a match to TRBD2. CDR3 length: 13 amino acids. CDR1 is GTSNPN, CDR2 SVGIG, per germline (reference sequence). The DNA for the CDR3 is TGTGCCTGGATAATAGCGGGATCCTCCGAGCAGTACTTC. Amino acids: CAWIIAGSSEQYF.

This clone was detected many times. With a much larger clone just one base away, this may be a read error. The chain has TRBV20-1 and TRBJ2-7, with a possible D match to TRBD2 (5 bases). The germline gives CDR1 DFQATT, CDR2 SNEGSKA (reference sequence). Trimming took 4 bases from V and 0 from J, leaving 19 bases between them. The CDR3 covers 16 residues. The CDR3 region has the DNA TGCAGTGCTAACCCGACGAAAGCGGATAGCTCCTACGAGCAGTACTTC. Amino acid sequence: CSANPTKADSSYEQYF.

This clone was counted ten times or more. A much larger clone lies a single base off, so this may be a read error. This sequence joins TRBV12-3 or TRBV12-4 and TRBJ2-5; 8 bases are a match to TRBD1. The CDR3 consists of 14 residues. Trimming cost V 10 bases and J 4 bases; bases outside gene matches: 11. The DNA for the CDR3 is TGTGCCAACAGGTGGACAGGGAGGCGAGAGACCCAGTACTTC. The encoded protein is CANRWTGRRETQYF.

V gene TRBV5-1 combines with J gene TRBJ2-3; D assignment may be TRBD1 or TRBD2 (5 bases each). The CDR3 sequence is 15 residues long. Trimming removed 6 bases from V and 2 bases from J, with 16 bases in between. Germline values: CDR1 SGHRS, CDR2 YFSETQ. In DNA form, the CDR3 reads TGCGCCAGCATCTTAGGACGGGGCCTCACAGATACGCAGTATTTT. Its protein is CASILGRGLTDTQYF.

The CDR3 DNA follows: TGTGCCATCAGTGAGTCGAGGGGGTTAAGCAATCAGCCCCAGTATTTT. Translating it yields CAISESRGLSNQPQYF. The chain couples TRBV10-3 to TRBJ1-5, with TRBD1 as a possible D gene (6 bases). TRBJ2-3 matches the DNA end more closely, so the J call is doubtful. This CDR3 has 16 residues. Germline values: CDR1 ENHRY, CDR2 SYGVKD.